The 14 T cell receptor beta chains reported below all come from one sample, sequenced in a study of blood T cell dynamics during melanoma immunotherapy. The time point here: pre-treatment baseline. Here immunoSEQ multiplex PCR was the method, and the copy in TCRdb shows in-frame clones only, minus some. The table records over 20,000 clones, nearly 90% of them present only once. This material consisted of blood, taken from a patient treated with checkpoint blockade. The receptor source for this set is a human donor with melanoma.

J is TRBJ1-1 and V is TRBV6-6; D might be TRBD1 (5 bases). Germline lookup yields CDR1 MNHNY and CDR2 SVGAGI (reference sequence). CDR3 length equals 13 residues. V shed 8 bases and J shed 6 bases, with 16 bases lying between them. The CDR3 loop is CASSQKGLAEAFF. CDR3 nucleotides: TGTGCCAGCTCACAGAAGGGGTTGGCTGAAGCTTTCTTT.

The rearrangement uses TRBV30 and TRBJ1-5; D not resolved. The CDR3 is made up of 13 amino acids. With 2 bases removed from V and 1 base from J, the gap between germline ends came to 6 bases. CDR1 and CDR2 (germline): GTSNPN, SVGIG (reference sequence). The CDR3 bases are TGTGCCTGGAGTCAGGAGAGCAATCAGCCCCAGCATTTT. The encoded protein is CAWSQESNQPQHF.

The chain is built from TRBV6-1 and TRBJ1-5, with D perhaps matching TRBD1 (5 bases). Germline V gene sequence: CDR1 MNHNS, CDR2 SASEGT. V lost 6 bases and J 3 bases, leaving 12 bases between the germline ends. The CDR3 length is 14 residues. The CDR3 sequence: CASRRMGTNQPQHF. CDR3 coding DNA: TGTGCCAGCAGGCGTATGGGGACCAATCAGCCCCAGCATTTT.

The chain carries TRBV6-6 and TRBJ2-3; D unclear. CDR1 and CDR2 from the germline V gene are MNHNY and SVGAGI (reference sequence). The CDR3 extends over 12 amino acids. The ends were cut back, 6 bases at V and 0 bases at J, with 4 bases in the middle. CDR3: CASSRSTDTQYF. CDR3 in DNA: TGTGCCAGCAGCCGAAGCACAGATACGCAGTATTTT.

The chain joins TRBV19 to TRBJ2-2; D uncertain. The germline V and J ends were trimmed by 2 bases and 0 bases, with 7 bases remaining between them. The CDR3 spans 15 residues. The germline CDR1 and CDR2 sequences are LNHDA and SQIVND (reference sequence). CDR3 loop: CASSIHSSNTGELFF. CDR3 bases: TGTGCCAGTAGTATACACAGCTCGAACACCGGGGAGCTGTTTTTT.

The chain has TRBV27 and TRBJ2-7; D may correspond to TRBD1 or TRBD2 (7 bases each). The germline CDR1 and CDR2 sequences are MNHEY and SMNVEV (reference sequence). The CDR3 runs 15 residues. Between the trimmed V and J ends, which lost 1 base and 7 bases, there was a span of 17 bases. DNA of the CDR3: TGTGCCAGCAGTTTATTGGCAGGGGGGGGACGGGAGCAGTACTTC. This codes for CASSLLAGGGREQYF.

V usage is TRBV14 and J usage is TRBJ1-1; no definite D call. The V and J ends lost 0 bases and 0 bases respectively, with 5 bases between them. Germline CDR1 is SGHDN and CDR2 is FVKESK. This CDR3 contains 14 residues. The CDR3 loop is CASSQETVNTEAFF. Here the CDR3 DNA reads TGTGCCAGCAGCCAAGAGACCGTGAACACTGAAGCTTTCTTT.

V usage is TRBV19 and J usage is TRBJ1-1; no clear D. CDR3 size: 13 residues. Per germline, CDR1 LNHDA and CDR2 SQIVND (reference sequence). Trimming shortened V by 6 bases and J by 2 bases, and 10 bases separated the two germline ends. The chain's CDR3 is CASRIQRNTEAFF. As DNA, the CDR3 is TGTGCCAGTAGGATACAGAGAAACACTGAAGCTTTCTTT.

This chain joins TRBV10-3 and TRBJ2-7, with a possible D match to TRBD1 (6 bases). Germline V CDR1 and CDR2: ENHRY, SYGVKD. V was trimmed by 6 bases and J by 3 bases, leaving 18 bases between them. The CDR3 length is 15 residues. The CDR3 DNA reads as TGTGCCATCAGGGAACGGGACAACCCCTACTACGAGCAGTACTTC. It codes for CAIRERDNPYYEQYF.

The V and J genes are TRBV7-6 and TRBJ1-2; 9 positions agree with TRBD1. The CDR3 is 15 amino acids. V dropped 4 bases and J dropped 8; count of bases not matched to a gene: 11. Germline CDR1 SGHVS, CDR2 FNYEAQ. CDR3 nucleotide sequence: TGTGCCAGCAGCTCAACTCTCCCGGGACAGGGAGGCTACACCTTC. Translation: CASSSTLPGQGGYTF.

This sequence joins TRBV5-5 and TRBJ2-7; D possibly corresponds to TRBD1 (6 bases). CDR3 length: 17 residues. Trimming cost V 1 base and J 4 bases, with 21 bases left between them. The germline V gene has CDR1 SGHKS and CDR2 YYEKEE (reference sequence). The CDR3 bases are TGTGCCAGCAGCTTGTTTGGGCCAGGGGTTCCCCTTTACGAGCAGTACTTC. Translated: CASSLFGPGVPLYEQYF.

The chain employs TRBV19 and TRBJ1-2; D unclear. Trimming pared 4 bases from V and 5 bases from J, leaving 11 bases between. The CDR3 loop spans 13 amino acids. Germline V gene sequence: CDR1 LNHDA, CDR2 SQIVND (reference sequence). In DNA, the CDR3 is TGTGCCAGTAGTACAAGGGCCCATTATGGCTACACCTTC. It yields the protein CASSTRAHYGYTF.

The gene calls are TRBV5-4 and TRBJ1-5; a weak D match, TRBD1 (6 bases). There are 13 residues in the CDR3. V was shortened by 4 bases and J by 4 bases, with 9 bases between the two germline ends. Germline V gene sequence: CDR1 SGHNT, CDR2 YYREEE (reference sequence). The CDR3 protein is CASSLQGNQPQHF. The CDR3 nucleotides read TGTGCCAGCAGCCTACAGGGAAATCAGCCCCAGCATTTT.

The V and J genes are TRBV7-2 and TRBJ2-7; the D gene could be TRBD1 or TRBD2 (6 bases each). Germline V gene lookup returns CDR1 SGHTA and CDR2 FQGNSA. V was cut by 5 bases and J by 0 bases, with 14 bases left in between. CDR3 length: 15 residues. The CDR3: CASSLGGESSYEQYF. The CDR3 DNA reads as TGTGCCAGCAGCCTCGGGGGCGAAAGCTCCTACGAGCAGTACTTC.